This TCR beta chain emerged from a study of CD8 T cells in ankylosing spondylitis. Study-wide findings and caveats: Matched ankylosing spondylitis synovial fluid reportedly showed significant enrichment of disease-linked clones. Clones that were linked to disease were CD8+ and were relatively rare in peripheral blood. Characteristic of ankylosing spondylitis blood, it appeared, was a TCR beta motif comprising eight highly homologous variants. In reactive arthritis synovial fluid and blood, some motif variants had been reported before.

The germline gives CDR1 MGHRA, CDR2 YSYEKL. Trimming pared 0 bases from V and 4 bases from J, leaving 12 bases between. CDR3 size: 15 residues. With molecular barcodes, quantitative 5'-RACE was used to make the TCR beta libraries. One entry per CDR3 protein results from TCRdb running MiXCR on the 5' RACE reads. The sample holds hundreds of thousands of distinct CDR3 sequences, 25% to 30% seen once. A remark on this clonotype: Its antigen is currently unknown.

The receptor was derived from a male donor with ankylosing spondylitis. The chain links TRBV4-1 to TRBJ1-2; D unclear. The source material was blood, either unsorted or a sorted T cell fraction (not recorded which). The CDR3 sequence: CASSQDPETVYGYTF. DNA for the CDR3: TGCGCCAGCAGCCAAGACCCGGAGACTGTCTATGGCTACACCTTC.